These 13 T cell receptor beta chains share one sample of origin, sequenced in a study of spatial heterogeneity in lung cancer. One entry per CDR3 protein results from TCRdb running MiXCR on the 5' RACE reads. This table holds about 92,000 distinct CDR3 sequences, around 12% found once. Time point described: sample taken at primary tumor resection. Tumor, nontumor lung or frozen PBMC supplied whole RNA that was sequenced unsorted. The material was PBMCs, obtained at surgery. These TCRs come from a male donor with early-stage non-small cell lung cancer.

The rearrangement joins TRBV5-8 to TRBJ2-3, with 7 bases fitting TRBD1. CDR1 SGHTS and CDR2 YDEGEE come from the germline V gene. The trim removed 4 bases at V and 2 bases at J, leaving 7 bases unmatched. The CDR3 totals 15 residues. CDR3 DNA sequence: TGTGCCAGCAGCATAGGGGGACAGTCCACAGATACGCAGTATTTT. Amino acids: CASSIGGQSTDTQYF.

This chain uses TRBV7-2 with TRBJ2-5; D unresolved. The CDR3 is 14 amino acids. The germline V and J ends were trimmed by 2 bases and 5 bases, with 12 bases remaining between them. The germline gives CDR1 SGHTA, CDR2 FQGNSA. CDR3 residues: CASSLLAVGETQYF. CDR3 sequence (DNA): TGTGCCAGCAGCTTACTCGCAGTCGGGGAGACCCAGTACTTC.

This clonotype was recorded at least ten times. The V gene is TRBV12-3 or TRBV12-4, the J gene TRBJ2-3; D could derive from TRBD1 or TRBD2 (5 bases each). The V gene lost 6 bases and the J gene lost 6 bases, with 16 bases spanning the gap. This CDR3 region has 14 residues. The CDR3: CASRTGTPKDTQYF. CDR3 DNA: TGTGCCAGCAGAACCGGGACCCCGAAGGATACGCAGTATTTT.

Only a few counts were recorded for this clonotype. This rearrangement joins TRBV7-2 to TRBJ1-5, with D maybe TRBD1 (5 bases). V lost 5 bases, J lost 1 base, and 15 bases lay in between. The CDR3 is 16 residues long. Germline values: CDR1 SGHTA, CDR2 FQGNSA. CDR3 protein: CASSPNSGASNQPQHF. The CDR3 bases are TGTGCCAGCAGCCCGAATTCCGGGGCGAGCAATCAGCCCCAGCATTTT.

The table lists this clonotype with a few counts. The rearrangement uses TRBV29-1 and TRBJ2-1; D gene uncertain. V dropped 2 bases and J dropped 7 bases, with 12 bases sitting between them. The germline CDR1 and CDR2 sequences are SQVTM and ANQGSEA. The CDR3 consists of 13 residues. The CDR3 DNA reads TGCAGCGTTGAACAGAACCCTAGGAATGAGCAGTTCTTC. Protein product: CSVEQNPRNEQFF.

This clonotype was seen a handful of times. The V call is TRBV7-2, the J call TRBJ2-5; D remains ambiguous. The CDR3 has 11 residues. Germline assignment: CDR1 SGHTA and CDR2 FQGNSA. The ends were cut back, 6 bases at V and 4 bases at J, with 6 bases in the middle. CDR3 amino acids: CASRALETQYF. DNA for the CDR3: TGTGCCAGCAGGGCTCTAGAGACCCAGTACTTC. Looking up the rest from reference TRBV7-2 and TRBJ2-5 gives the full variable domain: GAGVSQSPSNKVTEKGKDVELRCDPISGHTALYWYRQSLGQGLEFLIYFQGNSAPDKSGLPSDRFSAERTGGSVSTLTIQRTQQEDSAVYLCASRALETQYFGPGTRLLVL.

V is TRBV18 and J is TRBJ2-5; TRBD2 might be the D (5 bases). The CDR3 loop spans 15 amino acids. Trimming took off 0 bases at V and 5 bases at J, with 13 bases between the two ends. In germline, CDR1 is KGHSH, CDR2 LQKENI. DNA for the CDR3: TGTGCCAGCTCACCACCGGACTTTAGTGCCGAGACCCAGTACTTC. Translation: CASSPPDFSAETQYF.

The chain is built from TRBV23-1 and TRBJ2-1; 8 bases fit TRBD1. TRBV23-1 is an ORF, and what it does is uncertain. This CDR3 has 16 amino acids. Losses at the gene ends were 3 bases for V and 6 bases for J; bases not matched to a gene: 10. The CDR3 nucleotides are TGCGCCAGCAGTCATACAGGGGGAGAGCCGAGCAATGAGCAGTTCTTC. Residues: CASSHTGGEPSNEQFF.

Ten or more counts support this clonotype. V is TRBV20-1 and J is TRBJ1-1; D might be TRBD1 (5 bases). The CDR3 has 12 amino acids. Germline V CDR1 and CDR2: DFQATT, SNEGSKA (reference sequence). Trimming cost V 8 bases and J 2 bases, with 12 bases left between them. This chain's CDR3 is CSPLGDNTEAFF. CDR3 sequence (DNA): TGCAGTCCCCTAGGGGATAACACTGAAGCTTTCTTT.

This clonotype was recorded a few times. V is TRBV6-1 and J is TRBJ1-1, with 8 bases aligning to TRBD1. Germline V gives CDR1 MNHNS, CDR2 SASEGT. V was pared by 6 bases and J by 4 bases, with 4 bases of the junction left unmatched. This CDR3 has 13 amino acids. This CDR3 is CASRDRGSTEAFF. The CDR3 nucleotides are TGTGCCAGCAGAGACAGGGGAAGCACTGAAGCTTTCTTT.

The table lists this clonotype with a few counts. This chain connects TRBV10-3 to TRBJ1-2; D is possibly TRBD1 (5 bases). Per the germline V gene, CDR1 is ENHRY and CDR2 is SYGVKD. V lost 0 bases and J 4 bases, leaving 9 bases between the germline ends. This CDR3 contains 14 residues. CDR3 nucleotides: TGTGCCATCAGTGAGTCGGAGGGGATCTATGGCTACACCTTC. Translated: CAISESEGIYGYTF.

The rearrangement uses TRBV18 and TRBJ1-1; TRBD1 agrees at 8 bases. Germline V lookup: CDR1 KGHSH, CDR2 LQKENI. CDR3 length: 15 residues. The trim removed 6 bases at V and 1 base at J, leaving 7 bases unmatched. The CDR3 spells CASSQQGARNTEAFF. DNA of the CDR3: TGTGCCAGCTCTCAGCAGGGGGCAAGGAACACTGAAGCTTTCTTT.

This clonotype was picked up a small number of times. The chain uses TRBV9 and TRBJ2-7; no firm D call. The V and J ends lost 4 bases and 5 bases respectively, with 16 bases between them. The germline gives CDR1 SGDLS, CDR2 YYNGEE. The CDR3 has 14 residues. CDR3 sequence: CASSTQAGGNEQYF. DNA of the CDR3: TGTGCCAGCAGCACCCAGGCAGGCGGCAACGAGCAGTACTTC.